The present T cell receptor (beta chain) was sequenced within a study of blood T cell repertoires in COVID-19 (dated by TCRdb to the early 2020s). For context, the study as a whole: The collaborator samples originated in the United States, Italy and Spain and spanned the acute and convalescent phases of COVID-19. The material from the prospective study consisted of cDNA or gDNA derived from T cells, B-cell-depleted T cells, or PBMCs. Deeply sampled blood TCRbeta repertoires from subjects exposed to, actively infected with, or recovered from COVID-19 were included in the dataset. A freely available public database, intended as a resource for researchers studying the immune response to SARS-CoV-2, is where the repertoires were released. The samples were drawn from two sources: the first 160 participants of the ongoing ImmuneRACE study, and 1,254 subjects contributed by 6 global collaborators. Sample metadata almost always included a de-identified subject ID, COVID-19 status, age in years and sex. Where available, HLA class I and class II types were obtained from metadata supplied by the sample provider rather than from assay-based typing. Points the paper makes about the study in general: The amount of clinical and demographic metadata varied by source and participant and was provided uncurated.

Regarding this clone: Its antigen is not yet known. No base quality values were provided; no much bigger clone lies one nucleotide off.

The immunoSEQ Assay, a bias-controlled multiplex PCR, was used to amplify TCRbeta CDR3 regions from genomic DNA. As for how the authors treated the data: The number of nucleated cells in each sample was estimated from the amplification of reference gene primers within the assay. To quantify the absolute abundance of each unique TCRbeta CDR3 rearrangement, sequence reads were collapsed and filtered. For each sample, productive Simpson clonality was calculated as the square root of Simpson's diversity index over productive rearrangements. The immuneACCESS repertoire file appears here via TCRdb, limited to in-frame rearrangements. These files lack a portion of the clones; in checked studies, under half of the deficit traces to unresolved V genes, and the cause of the others is not known. That table is the source of V, J and clone size, and D and trimming were worked out from the DNA. This sample gives 200,000 to 250,000 clones in total; 85% to 90% of them show up just once. Clones ranked in the top ten supply approximately 2.5% of the sample.

Inclusive of the bounding cysteine and phenylalanine, the CDR3 is 12 residues long. Of all the DNA, just the CDR3 is kept, 36 bases in frame from base 1. Ends trimmed: V by 8 bases, J by 8 bases; bases unmatched to a gene: 5. At one collaborating source in Seattle, patients were enrolled during active infection and were followed longitudinally through the course of disease. Whole blood was collected in K2EDTA tubes by collaborating institutions according to the institutions' own protocols. For TCRbeta analysis, collaborators shipped samples in one of three forms: frozen whole blood, isolated PBMCs, or DNA extracted from either of those sample types.

The receptor was derived from a man aged 25-40 years with COVID-19, enrolled during active disease. The chain links TRBV12-3 or TRBV12-4 with TRBJ1-2; TRBD1 agrees with 10 junctional bases. The material sequenced was peripheral blood. The CDR3 protein: CASGGTGDGYTF. The DNA sequence is as follows: TGTGCCAGCGGGGGGACAGGGGACGGCTACACCTTC.